This entry concerns a single T cell receptor beta chain. Its antigen remains unknown. The sample comes from a study of cytotoxic CD8 clonotypes in ibrutinib-treated CLL. Overall study: Patients: some eleven relapsed/refractory, about 14 treatment-naive, roughly 18 IGHV unmutated. Study-wide results and limits: Whereas clonality rose at ibrutinib response, it declined toward baseline at progression. Patients showed higher baseline clonality than age-matched healthy donors, and it tracked circulating CD8+ T-cell counts.

Germline CDR1 is GTSNPN and CDR2 is SVGIG (reference sequence). This CDR3 contains 15 residues. Trimming cost V 1 base and J 6 bases; bases outside gene matches: 6. Sequencing used immunoSEQ multiplex PCR; TCRdb keeps in-frame clones, though not all of them. The data contain around 310,000 clones, around four fifths of them singletons. The origin of this receptor is a human donor with chronic lymphocytic leukemia. The sequences come from PBMCs, collected before ibrutinib treatment. The V call is TRBV30, the J call TRBJ1-4; 9 bases align to TRBD1. CDR3 sequence reads: CAWSEGTGPHEKLFF. CDR3 nucleotide sequence: TGTGCCTGGAGTGAGGGGACAGGGCCTCATGAAAAACTGTTTTTT.